What follows describes a single T cell receptor beta chain. What it recognizes is unknown. The record originates from a study of cytomegalovirus exposure and HLA in healthy donors. 13 Jbeta primers and 60 Vbeta primers were used for the PCR. Clones were sequenced by immunoSEQ multiplex PCR, and TCRdb holds only the in-frame ones, with some missing. The table has around 170,000 clones, 82% seen once; the top ten hold roughly 0.5%. Notes on the study in general: Accurate predictions that matched the HLA-A and HLA-B alleles of most subjects were reportedly made from TCR beta sequences. Analysis was carried out at a later point, and it linked a missense DCLRE1C variant to TCR beta V- and J-gene trimming.

The germline V gene encodes CDR1 MNHNS and CDR2 SASEGT. Trimming took 6 bases from V and 0 from J, leaving 12 bases between them. This CDR3 has 15 amino acids. This sequence originates from a woman aged 50 to 65 in good health and CMV-seronegative. Sequenced sample: PBMCs. The V and J genes are TRBV6-1 and TRBJ2-4; TRBD1 might be the D (5 bases). The DNA of the CDR3 is TGTGCCAGCAGCGACAGCCGGCTAGCCAAAAACATTCAGTACTTC. As protein: CASSDSRLAKNIQYF.